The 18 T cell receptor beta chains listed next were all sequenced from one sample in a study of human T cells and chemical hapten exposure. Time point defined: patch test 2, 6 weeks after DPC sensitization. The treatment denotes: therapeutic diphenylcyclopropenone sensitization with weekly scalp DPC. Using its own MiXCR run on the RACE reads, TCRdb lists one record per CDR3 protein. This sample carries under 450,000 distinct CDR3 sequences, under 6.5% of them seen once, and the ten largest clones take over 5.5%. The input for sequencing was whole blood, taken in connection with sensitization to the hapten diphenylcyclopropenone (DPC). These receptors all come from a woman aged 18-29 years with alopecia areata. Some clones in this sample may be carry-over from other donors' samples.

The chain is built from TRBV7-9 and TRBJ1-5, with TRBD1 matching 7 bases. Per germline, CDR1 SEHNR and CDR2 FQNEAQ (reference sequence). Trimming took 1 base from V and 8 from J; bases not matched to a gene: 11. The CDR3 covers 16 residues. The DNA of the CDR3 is TGTGCCAGCAGCTTAGAATACGGAGGGGGCTTTGAGCCCCAGCATTTT. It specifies CASSLEYGGGFEPQHF. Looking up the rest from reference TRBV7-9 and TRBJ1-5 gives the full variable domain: DTGVSQNPRHKITKRGQNVTFRCDPISEHNRLYWYRQTLGQGPEFLTYFQNEAQLEKSRLLSDRFSAERPKGSFSTLEIQRTEQGDSAMYLCASSLEYGGGFEPQHFGDGTRLSIL.

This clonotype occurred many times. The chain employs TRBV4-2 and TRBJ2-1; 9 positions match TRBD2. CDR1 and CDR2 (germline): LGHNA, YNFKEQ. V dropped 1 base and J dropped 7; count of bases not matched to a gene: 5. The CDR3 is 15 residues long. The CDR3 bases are TGTGCCAGCAGCCAAGCGCGGGGGGGGAATAATGAGCAGTTCTTC. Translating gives CASSQARGGNNEQFF.

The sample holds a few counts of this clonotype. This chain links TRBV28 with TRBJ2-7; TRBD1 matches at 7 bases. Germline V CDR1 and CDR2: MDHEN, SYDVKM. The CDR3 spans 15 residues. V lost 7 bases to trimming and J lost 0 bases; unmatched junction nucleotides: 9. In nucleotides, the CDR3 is TGTGCCAGCACCTCCCACGGGGACAGCTCCTACGAGCAGTACTTC. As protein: CASTSHGDSSYEQYF.

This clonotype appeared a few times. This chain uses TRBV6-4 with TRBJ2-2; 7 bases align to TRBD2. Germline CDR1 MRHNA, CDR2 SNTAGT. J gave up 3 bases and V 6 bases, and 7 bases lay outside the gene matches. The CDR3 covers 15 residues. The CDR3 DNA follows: TGTGCCAGCAGCCCCACGGCGGGGGACACCGGGGAGCTGTTTTTT. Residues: CASSPTAGDTGELFF.

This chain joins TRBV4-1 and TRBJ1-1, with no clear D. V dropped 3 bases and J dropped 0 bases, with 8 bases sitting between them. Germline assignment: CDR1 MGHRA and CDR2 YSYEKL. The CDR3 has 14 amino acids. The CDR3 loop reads CASSQDPMNTEAFF. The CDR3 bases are TGCGCCAGCAGCCAGGACCCGATGAACACTGAAGCTTTCTTT.

The CDR3 loop is CASSLDGPGDILTGELFF. The DNA of the CDR3 is TGTGCCAGCAGTTTAGACGGTCCAGGGGATATCCTTACCGGGGAGCTGTTTTTT. This chain uses TRBV27 with TRBJ2-2, with a possible D match to TRBD1 (6 bases). Germline CDR1 and CDR2: MNHEY and SMNVEV (reference sequence). V dropped 2 bases and J dropped 5 bases, with 21 bases sitting between them. The CDR3 totals 18 residues.

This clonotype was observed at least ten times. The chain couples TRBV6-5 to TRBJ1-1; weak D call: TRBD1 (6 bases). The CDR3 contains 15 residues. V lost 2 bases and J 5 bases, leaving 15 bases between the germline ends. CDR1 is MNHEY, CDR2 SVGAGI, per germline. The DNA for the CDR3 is TGTGCCAGCAGTTACGCACAGGGCATAAGAACTGAAGCTTTCTTT. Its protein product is CASSYAQGIRTEAFF.

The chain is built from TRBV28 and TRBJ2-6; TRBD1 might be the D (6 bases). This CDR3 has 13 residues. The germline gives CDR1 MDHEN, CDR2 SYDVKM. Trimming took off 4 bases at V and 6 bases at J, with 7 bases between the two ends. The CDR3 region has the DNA TGTGCCAGCAGTTCGGGACAGGCCAACGTCCTGACTTTC. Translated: CASSSGQANVLTF. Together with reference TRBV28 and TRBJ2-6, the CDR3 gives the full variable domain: DVKVTQSSRYLVKRTGEKVFLECVQDMDHENMFWYRQDPGLGLRLIYFSYDVKMKEKGDIPEGYSVSREKKERFSLILESASTNQTSMYLCASSSGQANVLTFGAGSRLTVL.

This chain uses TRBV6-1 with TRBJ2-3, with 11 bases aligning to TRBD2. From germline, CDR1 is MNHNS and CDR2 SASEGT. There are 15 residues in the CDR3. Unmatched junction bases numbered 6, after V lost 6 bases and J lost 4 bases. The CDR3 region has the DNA TGTGCCAGCAGCGTTAGCGGGGGGGGTGCAGATACGCAGTATTTT. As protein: CASSVSGGGADTQYF.

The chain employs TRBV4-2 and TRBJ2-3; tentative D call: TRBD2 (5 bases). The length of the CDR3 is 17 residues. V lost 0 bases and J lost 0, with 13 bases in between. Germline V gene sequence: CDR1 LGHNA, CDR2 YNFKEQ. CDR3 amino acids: CASSQEEEAASTDTQYF. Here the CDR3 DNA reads TGTGCCAGCAGCCAAGAGGAGGAGGCGGCTAGCACAGATACGCAGTATTTT.

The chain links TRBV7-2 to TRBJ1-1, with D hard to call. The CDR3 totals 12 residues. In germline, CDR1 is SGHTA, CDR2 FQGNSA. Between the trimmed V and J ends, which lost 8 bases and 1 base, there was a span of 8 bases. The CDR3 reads CASGPTNTEAFF. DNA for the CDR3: TGTGCCAGCGGCCCAACGAACACTGAAGCTTTCTTT.

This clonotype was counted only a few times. This chain's CDR3 is CASSRLAGQYNEQFF. CDR3 nucleotides: TGTGCCAGCAGTCGCCTAGCGGGGCAGTACAATGAGCAGTTCTTC. The V and J genes are TRBV12-3 or TRBV12-4 and TRBJ2-1; TRBD2 matches at 9 bases. The CDR3 loop spans 15 amino acids. The V gene end was trimmed by 5 bases and the J gene end by 4 bases; junction bases not matched to a gene: 6.

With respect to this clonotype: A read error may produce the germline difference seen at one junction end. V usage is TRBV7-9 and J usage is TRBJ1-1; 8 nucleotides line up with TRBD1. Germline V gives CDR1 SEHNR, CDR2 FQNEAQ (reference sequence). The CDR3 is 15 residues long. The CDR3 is CASSPWTGSNTEALF. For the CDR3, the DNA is TGTGCCAGCAGCCCTTGGACAGGGTCGAACACTGAAGCTTTATTT.

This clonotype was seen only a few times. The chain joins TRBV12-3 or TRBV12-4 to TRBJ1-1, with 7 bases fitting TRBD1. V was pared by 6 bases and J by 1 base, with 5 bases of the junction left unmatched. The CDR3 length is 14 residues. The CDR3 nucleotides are TGTGCCAGCAGGGCAGGGGGAGCGAACACTGAAGCTTTCTTT. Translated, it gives CASRAGGANTEAFF.

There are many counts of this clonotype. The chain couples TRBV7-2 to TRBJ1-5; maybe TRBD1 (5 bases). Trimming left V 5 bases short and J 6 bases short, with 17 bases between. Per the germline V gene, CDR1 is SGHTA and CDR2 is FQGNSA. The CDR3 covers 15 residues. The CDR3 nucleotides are TGTGCCAGCAGCCTCACTTACGACGGGGGTCAGCCCCAGCATTTT. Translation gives CASSLTYDGGQPQHF.

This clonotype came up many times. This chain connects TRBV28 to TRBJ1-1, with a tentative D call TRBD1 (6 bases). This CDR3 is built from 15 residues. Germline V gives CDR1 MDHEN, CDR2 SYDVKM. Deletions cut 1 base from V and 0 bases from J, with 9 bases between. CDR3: CASSLSGVLNTEAFF. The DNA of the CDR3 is TGTGCCAGCAGTTTATCAGGGGTTTTGAACACTGAAGCTTTCTTT.

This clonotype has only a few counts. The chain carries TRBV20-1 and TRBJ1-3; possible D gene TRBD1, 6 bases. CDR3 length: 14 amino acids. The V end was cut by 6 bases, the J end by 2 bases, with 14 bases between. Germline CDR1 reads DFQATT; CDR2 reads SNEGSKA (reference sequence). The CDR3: CSALRGKAGNTIYF. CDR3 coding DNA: TGCAGTGCACTAAGGGGGAAAGCTGGAAACACCATATATTTT.

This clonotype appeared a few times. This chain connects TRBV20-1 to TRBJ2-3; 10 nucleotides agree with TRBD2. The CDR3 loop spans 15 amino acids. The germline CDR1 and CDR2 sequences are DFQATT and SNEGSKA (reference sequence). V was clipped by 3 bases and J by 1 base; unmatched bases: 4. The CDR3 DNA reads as TGCAGTGCTAGGTCACTAGCGGGGCGCACAGATACGCAGTATTTT. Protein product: CSARSLAGRTDTQYF.